The 32 T cell receptor beta chains presented below share a single source sample, sequenced in a study of CD8 T cells in ankylosing spondylitis. TCRdb fed the 5' RACE reads into MiXCR, producing one record per CDR3 protein. The sample lists 200,000 to 300,000 distinct CDR3 sequences, about 11% occurring once. The sample taken for sequencing was blood, either unsorted or a sorted T cell fraction (not recorded which). The receptors originated from a male donor with ankylosing spondylitis or in good health (not recorded which).

In this sample, this clonotype turned up a few times. The chain joins TRBV12-3 or TRBV12-4 to TRBJ1-6; D not resolved. V lost 2 bases and J 6 bases, leaving 11 bases between the germline ends. This CDR3 comprises 15 residues. The CDR3 nucleotides are TGTGCCAGCAGTTTACGGCAGTGGGGTAATTCACCCCTCCACTTT. This gives the protein CASSLRQWGNSPLHF.

This clonotype has at least ten counts. This sequence joins TRBV11-2 and TRBJ2-3; 14 bases line up with TRBD2. V was pared by 0 bases and J by 1 base, with 6 bases of the junction left unmatched. CDR1 SGHAT and CDR2 FQNNGV come from the germline V gene. The CDR3 length is 19 residues. CDR3 amino acids: CASSLDGLAGGRRTDTQYF. The CDR3 nucleotides read TGTGCCAGCAGCTTAGACGGACTAGCGGGGGGCCGTCGCACAGATACGCAGTATTTT.

This clonotype was seen repeatedly, ten times or more. The genes are TRBV4-1 and TRBJ2-3; D may be TRBD2 (5 bases). V gave up 4 bases and J gave up 1 base, with 21 bases separating them. This CDR3 is built from 18 residues. The germline gives CDR1 MGHRA, CDR2 YSYEKL. The CDR3 sequence: CASSRKGGSFDRTDTQYF. As DNA, the CDR3 is TGCGCCAGCAGCCGAAAGGGCGGGTCGTTTGATCGCACAGATACGCAGTATTTT.

This clonotype was found a few times. CDR3 DNA: TGCAGCGTTGTGAGGCAGTCCAATGAGCAGTTCTTC. This gives the protein CSVVRQSNEQFF. The chain has TRBV29-1 and TRBJ2-1; D not resolved. Germline CDR1 is SQVTM and CDR2 is ANQGSEA. This CDR3 is 12 amino acids long. Deletions cut 4 bases from V and 6 bases from J, with 10 bases between.

This clonotype was seen repeatedly, ten times or more. The rearrangement uses TRBV4-2 and TRBJ2-3; no firm D call. This CDR3 comprises 15 residues. The V gene's germline CDR1 is LGHNA and CDR2 YNFKEQ. V dropped 0 bases and J dropped 4 bases, with 11 bases sitting between them. The CDR3 protein is CASSQDGIRADTQYF. CDR3 DNA sequence: TGTGCCAGCAGCCAAGACGGAATTAGGGCAGATACGCAGTATTTT.

The table lists this clonotype with many counts. The chain employs TRBV11-2 and TRBJ2-4; tentatively, D is TRBD2 (5 bases). The CDR3 sequence is 14 residues long. V lost 1 base and J 6 bases, leaving 10 bases between the germline ends. CDR1 and CDR2 (germline): SGHAT, FQNNGV. CDR3 region: CASSLAGVGNIQYF. The CDR3 DNA is TGTGCCAGCAGCTTAGCCGGGGTTGGAAACATTCAGTACTTC.

The genes are TRBV7-2 and TRBJ2-2; D gene uncertain. Germline CDR1 reads SGHTA; CDR2 reads FQGNSA. Trimming removed 5 bases from V and 4 bases from J, with 11 bases in between. The CDR3 totals 14 residues. CDR3 region: CASSHQASTGELFF. For the CDR3, the DNA is TGTGCCAGCAGCCATCAAGCCTCCACCGGGGAGCTGTTTTTT.

This clonotype was found many times. The chain links TRBV7-2 to TRBJ2-7; TRBD1 aligns across 7 bases. The V segment lost 5 bases and the J segment 3 bases; nucleotides outside the gene matches: 7. The CDR3 loop spans 14 amino acids. Germline V gene lookup returns CDR1 SGHTA and CDR2 FQGNSA. The CDR3 nucleotides are TGTGCCAGCAGCGCCTGGGACAGCCTCTACGAGCAGTACTTC. It is translated as CASSAWDSLYEQYF.

This clonotype was observed at least ten times. V usage is TRBV6-1 and J usage is TRBJ2-5, with D uncertain. Trimming took 4 bases from V and 10 from J, leaving 16 bases between them. The CDR3 runs to 13 residues. Germline V gene lookup returns CDR1 MNHNS and CDR2 SASEGT. The CDR3: CASSASTVSGQYF. For the CDR3, the DNA is TGTGCCAGCAGTGCATCCACAGTTAGTGGCCAGTACTTC.

In this sample, this clonotype turned up many times. The V and J genes are TRBV4-1 and TRBJ1-2; the D is unclear. The germline V and J ends were trimmed by 0 bases and 4 bases, with 6 bases remaining between them. Germline CDR1 reads MGHRA; CDR2 reads YSYEKL. This CDR3 has 13 residues. CDR3 DNA: TGCGCCAGCAGCCAAGATCCTTTCTATGGCTACACCTTC. It encodes CASSQDPFYGYTF.

This clonotype was seen at least ten times. V and J are TRBV15 and TRBJ2-7, with D unclear. The CDR3 totals 16 residues. The V gene lost 0 bases and the J gene lost 3 bases, with 15 bases spanning the gap. Germline CDR1 and CDR2: LNHNV and YYDKDF (reference sequence). The CDR3 DNA reads TGTGCCACCAGCAGAGAGGTAGGCAGACGGATCTACGAGCAGTACTTC. It yields the protein CATSREVGRRIYEQYF.

This clonotype was detected only a few times. The CDR3: CASRSPGQARRELFF. The CDR3 DNA sequence: TGTGCCAGCAGATCCCCGGGACAGGCCAGAAGGGAGCTGTTTTTT. V gene TRBV2 combines with J gene TRBJ2-2; 8 bases are shared with TRBD1. The CDR3 covers 15 residues. V lost 6 bases and J lost 9; bases outside the gene matches: 12. CDR1 is SNHLY, CDR2 FYNNEI, per germline. Full variable domain (remainder filled in from reference TRBV2 and TRBJ2-2): EPEVTQTPSHQVTQMGQEVILRCVPISNHLYFYWYRQILGQKVEFLVSFYNNEISEKSEIFDDQFSVERPDGSNFTLKIRSTKLEDSAMYFCASRSPGQARRELFFGEGSRLTVL.

This clonotype was seen many times. V and J are TRBV4-1 and TRBJ1-1; D gene unclear. Germline assignment: CDR1 MGHRA and CDR2 YSYEKL. CDR3 length equals 14 residues. Trimming took off 3 bases at V and 2 bases at J, with 10 bases between the two ends. The CDR3 loop is CASSHLQTNTEAFF. Written as DNA, the CDR3 is TGCGCCAGCAGCCACCTACAGACTAACACTGAAGCTTTCTTT.

This chain joins TRBV5-1 and TRBJ1-1, with TRBD1 as a possible D gene (6 bases). This CDR3 has 15 amino acids. CDR1 SGHRS and CDR2 YFSETQ come from the germline V gene. Trimming left V 6 bases short and J 0 bases short, with 15 bases between. The DNA of the CDR3 is TGCGCCAGCAAGACAGGAGGGGTGGTGAACACTGAAGCTTTCTTT. It translates to CASKTGGVVNTEAFF.

The table lists this clonotype with many counts. V and J are TRBV4-1 and TRBJ2-5; 9 bases are a match to TRBD2. Trimming removed 4 bases from V and 1 base from J; junction bases left unmatched: 10. There are 17 residues in the CDR3. Germline V gives CDR1 MGHRA, CDR2 YSYEKL. CDR3 region: CASSRMTSGAAQETQYF. The CDR3 nucleotides read TGCGCCAGCAGCCGCATGACTAGCGGAGCCGCCCAAGAGACCCAGTACTTC.

This chain connects TRBV10-3 to TRBJ2-1, with 8 positions matching TRBD2. After removal of 1 base from V and 8 bases from J, the junction contained 7 bases not matched to a gene. The CDR3 extends over 15 amino acids. Germline loops: CDR1 ENHRY, CDR2 SYGVKD. The CDR3, as DNA: TGTGCCATCAGTGAGTTGACGGGAGGGCAAGATGAGCAGTTCTTC. The encoded protein is CAISELTGGQDEQFF.

This clonotype appeared a few times. The DNA for the CDR3 is TGTGCCATGGGGGGCACTGAAGCTTTCTTT. This gives the protein CAMGGTEAFF. The rearrangement joins TRBV21-1 to TRBJ1-1; the DNA was not used to check the table's D call, TRBD1. TRBV21-1 is a pseudogene. The CDR3 extends over 10 amino acids.

This clonotype has a count of ten or more. The V gene is TRBV9, the J gene TRBJ1-2; TRBD1 matches at 9 bases. V was pared by 7 bases and J by 1 base, with 5 bases of the junction left unmatched. The germline gives CDR1 SGDLS, CDR2 YYNGEE. The CDR3 covers 14 residues. CDR3 sequence: CASGGDRVNYGYTF. CDR3 DNA sequence: TGTGCCAGCGGCGGGGACAGGGTTAACTATGGCTACACCTTC.

This clonotype was detected ten times or more. The rearrangement uses TRBV20-1 and TRBJ2-2; D call uncertain. Trimming stripped 2 bases from V and 3 bases from J, with 1 base between. This CDR3 is 11 amino acids long. Germline CDR1 DFQATT, CDR2 SNEGSKA (reference sequence). The CDR3 DNA is TGCAGTGCTAGATACACCGGGGAGCTGTTTTTT. Amino acid sequence: CSARYTGELFF.

As to this clonotype: An end of the junction does not agree with germline; a read error may underlie this. The chain joins TRBV3-1 to TRBJ2-1; 9 bases map to TRBD2. The CDR3 spans 17 residues. Germline V CDR1 and CDR2: LGHDT, YNNKEL (reference sequence). The CDR3 here is CATSQDSSGDSYNEQLF. The CDR3 DNA follows: TGTGCCACCAGCCAAGATTCTAGCGGGGACTCCTACAATGAGCAGCTCTTC.

This clonotype was seen at least ten times. This rearrangement joins TRBV5-1 to TRBJ2-3; the D is unclear. This CDR3 region has 12 residues. The V end was cut by 2 bases, the J end by 6 bases, with 7 bases between. The germline CDR1 and CDR2 sequences are SGHRS and YFSETQ. In DNA, the CDR3 is TGCGCCAGCAGCTTACAGAGGGATACGCAGTATTTT. Translated: CASSLQRDTQYF.

Many counts were recorded for this clonotype. This chain links TRBV23-1 with TRBJ2-7; D gene ambiguous. TRBV23-1 is designated an ORF whose function remains uncertain. The germline V and J ends were trimmed by 8 bases and 5 bases, with 16 bases remaining between them. This CDR3 is built from 13 residues. CDR3: CASPVHIHHEQYF. The CDR3 DNA follows: TGCGCCAGCCCGGTACACATTCACCACGAGCAGTACTTC.

This clonotype was observed at least ten times. This sequence joins TRBV10-3 and TRBJ1-2; D gene unclear. The CDR3 is made up of 13 amino acids. From germline, CDR1 is ENHRY and CDR2 SYGVKD. V gave up 5 bases and J gave up 5 bases, with 12 bases separating them. The CDR3 bases are TGTGCCATCAGTTACGAAGAGGAGTATGGCTACACCTTC. Translated: CAISYEEEYGYTF.

Ten or more counts support this clonotype. V is TRBV7-9 and J is TRBJ2-4; weak D call: TRBD2 (5 bases). The germline V and J ends were trimmed by 6 bases and 4 bases, with 22 bases remaining between them. This CDR3 has 17 amino acids. CDR1 and CDR2 from the germline V gene are SEHNR and FQNEAQ (reference sequence). This chain's CDR3 is CASSFTIEGRGKNIQYF. The CDR3 DNA sequence: TGTGCCAGCAGTTTTACGATCGAGGGTAGAGGAAAAAACATTCAGTACTTC.

This rearrangement joins TRBV6-1 to TRBJ2-7, with D tentatively TRBD2 (6 bases). Trimming stripped 2 bases from V and 0 bases from J, with 11 bases between. CDR3 length: 15 residues. Germline V gene sequence: CDR1 MNHNS, CDR2 SASEGT. The CDR3 sequence: CASSERQEGSYEQYF. In DNA form, the CDR3 reads TGTGCCAGCAGTGAAAGGCAGGAGGGCTCCTACGAGCAGTACTTC.

Regarding this clonotype: The junction and the germline gene differ at one end; a read error may be behind it. This chain links TRBV11-2 with TRBJ2-1; TRBD2 aligns across 9 bases. The CDR3 length is 15 residues. Looked up from germline, CDR1 is SGHAT and CDR2 is FQNNGV. The CDR3 DNA is TGTGCCAGCAGCTTGGAACTAGCGGGTTACAATGGGCAGTTCTTC. It translates to CASSLELAGYNGQFF.

This clonotype was detected ten times or more. The chain has TRBV25-1 and TRBJ2-1; TRBD1 is a possible D gene (5 bases). CDR1 and CDR2 from the germline V gene are MGHDK and SYGVNS. The V end lost 3 bases, the J end lost 7 bases, and 13 bases lay between the germline ends. The CDR3 sequence is 14 residues long. The CDR3 DNA reads as TGTGCCAGCAGTGATCCGCCCCCAGGGAATGAGCAGTTCTTC. It is translated as CASSDPPPGNEQFF.

This clonotype has ten or more counts. This rearrangement joins TRBV3-1 to TRBJ1-4; no clear D gene. The length of the CDR3 is 14 residues. The germline gives CDR1 LGHDT, CDR2 YNNKEL (reference sequence). Trimming shortened V by 3 bases and J by 8 bases, and 13 bases separated the two germline ends. CDR3 bases: TGTGCCAGCAGCCATAGCGACAAAGACGAAAAACTGTTTTTT. Its protein product is CASSHSDKDEKLFF.

This clonotype occurred a few times. The chain is built from TRBV5-1 and TRBJ2-1, with 11 nucleotides matching TRBD2. The J segment lost 6 bases and the V segment lost 4 bases, leaving 9 bases of the junction unmatched. Germline lookup yields CDR1 SGHRS and CDR2 YFSETQ. There are 16 residues in the CDR3. As DNA, the CDR3 is TGCGCCAGCAGCCAAGCGACTAGCGGGGCCTCCAATGAGCAGTTCTTC. This encodes CASSQATSGASNEQFF.

This clonotype has a count of ten or more. The chain carries TRBV20-1 and TRBJ2-7; TRBD1 might be the D (6 bases). Between the trimmed V and J ends, which lost 0 bases and 6 bases, there was a span of 12 bases. The CDR3 contains 13 residues. Germline V lookup: CDR1 DFQATT, CDR2 SNEGSKA (reference sequence). In DNA form, the CDR3 reads TGCAGTGCTAGAGATCAGGGGCAGAGCGAGCAGTACTTC. Protein product: CSARDQGQSEQYF.

The rearrangement uses TRBV11-2 and TRBJ2-7; D possibly matches TRBD1 or TRBD2 (7 bases each). The V end lost 6 bases, the J end lost 6 bases, and 27 bases lay between the germline ends. CDR3 length: 17 amino acids. The germline gives CDR1 SGHAT, CDR2 FQNNGV. Here the CDR3 DNA reads TGTGCCAGCAGTTATCTTCCCGGGGGGACAGTAAACGGCGAGCAGTACTTC. Amino acids: CASSYLPGGTVNGEQYF.

This clonotype was seen ten or more times. The chain is built from TRBV5-1 and TRBJ2-2, with TRBD2 matching 10 bases. The CDR3 extends over 15 amino acids. CDR1 is SGHRS and CDR2 is YFSETQ in the germline V gene. V trimming: 4 bases; J trimming: 4 bases; junction bases outside the gene matches: 4. The CDR3 DNA reads as TGCGCCAGCAGCGAGGGACTAGCGAGCACCGGGGAGCTGTTTTTT. Its translation: CASSEGLASTGELFF.